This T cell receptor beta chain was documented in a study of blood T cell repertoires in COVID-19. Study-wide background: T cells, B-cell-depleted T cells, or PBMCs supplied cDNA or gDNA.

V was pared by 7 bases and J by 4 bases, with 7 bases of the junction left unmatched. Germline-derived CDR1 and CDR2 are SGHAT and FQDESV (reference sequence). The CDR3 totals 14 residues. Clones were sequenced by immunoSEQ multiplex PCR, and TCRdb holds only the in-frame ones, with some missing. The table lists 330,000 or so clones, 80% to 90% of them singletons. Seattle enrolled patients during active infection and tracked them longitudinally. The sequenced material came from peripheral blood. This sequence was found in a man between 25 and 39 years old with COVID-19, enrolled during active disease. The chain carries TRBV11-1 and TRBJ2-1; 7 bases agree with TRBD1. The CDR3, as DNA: TGTGCCAGCACCCAAAGGGACAGATACAATGAGCAGTTCTTC. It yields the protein CASTQRDRYNEQFF.